Described below is a single T cell receptor beta chain sequence and its context. Its antigen has not been determined. Per-base qualities were not stored, and no clone one base away is much larger. From the cysteine up to the phenylalanine, the CDR3 has a length of 14 residues. Of the read, only the CDR3 DNA is kept; its 42 bases are in frame from base 1. From V the trimming removes 3 bases and from J it removes 5 bases, while the gene matches leave 6 bases of the junction unaccounted for. Sequences MNHEY (CDR1) and SMNVEV (CDR2) are obtained from the germline V gene (reference sequence). The library was prepared using the immunoSEQ multiplex PCR assay. A mixture of 60 forward primers for TCR Vbeta segments and 13 reverse primers for TCR Jbeta segments was used in the multiplex PCR. The CDR3 region of rearranged TCR beta genes was amplified from genomic DNA by a multiplex PCR assay. On the Illumina HiSeq System, the amplified TCR beta libraries were sequenced as 87-base-pair reads. The published analysis was carried out like this. A later analysis tallied roughly 78 million unique TCR beta chains across the roughly 610 repertoires, and about 10 million of those chains were shared by two or more donors. To remove PCR and sequencing errors, raw reads were error-corrected and collapsed into unique sequences using a nearest-neighbor algorithm that merged closely related sequences. To assign V, D and J gene segments, CDR3 sequences were aligned to IMGT reference sequences. Each retained sequence needed at least a six-nucleotide match to both a V gene segment and a J gene segment. A rearrangement was called productive if the CDR3 had no stop codons and remained in frame with V and J, and every other rearrangement was called non-productive. CDR3 was defined by IMGT convention, running from the second conserved V-encoded cysteine to the conserved J-encoded phenylalanine. The earlier analysis of 587 of the donors excluded sequences that lacked an unambiguous match to a single V gene segment. An earlier analysis of some 500 of the donors classified V segments as functional when productive rearrangements were above 56.7% and as segregating when the standard deviation between donors was above 5%. To diagnose cytomegalovirus status from the catalog of TCR beta chain sequences, a statistical classification framework was built. A later analysis assigned V and J genes by comparing TCR nucleotide sequences with IMGT/GENE-DB human TR gene sequences. A later analysis assigned CDR3 sequences and most-parsimonious VDJ recombination scenarios with the TCRdist pipeline. In a later analysis, each TCR beta chain was defined by its CDR3 amino acid sequence together with its V-gene family, and reads without a unique V-gene family were excluded. A later analysis removed roughly 590 highly shared, low-generation-probability nucleotide sequences to deal with suspected cross-contamination and a sequencing artifact. In a later analysis, a clonal expansion index for each public chain was calculated from normalized within-repertoire ranks of inferred template counts. In a later analysis, generation probabilities were computed with a VDJ recombination model fitted to out-of-frame rearrangements, and the resulting probabilities were checked against IGoR. In a later analysis, hypergeometric tests were used to score TCR-TCR, TCR-HLA and TCR-CMV co-occurrence, with a repertoire-size bias correction applied to TCR pairs. To estimate false discovery rates, a later analysis permuted the HLA or CMV assignments 20 times. In a later analysis, co-occurring TCRs were grouped using DBSCAN, with TCRdist sequence similarity added in when clustering inside HLA-allele-positive subsets. Repertoires with fewer than 30,000 or more than 120,000 public chains, plus five repertoires with anomalous nucleotide sharing, were excluded from co-occurrence clustering. TCRdb took this table from immuneACCESS and kept in-frame rearrangements with V and J called. Such tables lack part of the clones; where checked against another copy, unresolved V genes explain under half of the gap, and the rest is unexplained. That table gives V, J and clone size, and the DNA gave D and trimming. Within this sample are over 35,000 clones, with around 65% of them counted one time only. The biggest ten clones account for about 9% of the sample.

The cohort was made up of hundreds of healthy bone marrow donors. At the time of sampling, every cohort member was nominally healthy, though immune exposures that went unrecorded were likely present. Of the 666 cohort members, approximately 290 had a positive CMV serostatus and about 400 had a negative one, while no CMV serostatus was recorded for the donor. Each donor provided a peripheral blood sample, and peripheral blood mononuclear cells were used for TCR beta sequencing. Genomic DNA extraction from the blood cell samples was performed with the Qiagen DNeasy Blood Extraction Kit. The sample originates from a study of cytomegalovirus exposure and HLA in healthy donors (dated 2017 in TCRdb). As for the study more broadly: An earlier analysis of approximately 600 of the donors reported approximately 290 Gb of sequence data and around 110 million unique TCR beta sequences from some 180 million T cells. About 330 gigabases of sequencing data and approximately 92 million unique TCR sequences made up an early release that covered approximately 700 HLA-typed donors. Among the roughly 430 genotyped donors, approximately 77% belonged to the genetic ancestry cluster associated with self-reported Caucasian donors. The study aimed to test whether signatures of past pathogen exposure could be identified by cataloging public T cell receptors. The T cell repertoires of 670 or so subjects were profiled by immunosequencing and related to cytomegalovirus serostatus. A separate validation cohort of 100 to 150 different subjects was used in addition to the roughly 720-subject first cohort. The study combined high-throughput TCR immunosequencing, statistical association of individual TCRs with disease status, and machine learning to predict cytomegalovirus infection status. A later analysis re-examined previously published TCR beta repertoires from more than 650 donors and added high-resolution HLA genotyping to investigate patterns of TCR occurrence. The later analysis used no new phenotypic data to find candidate immune exposures, relying instead on TCR beta sequences and their occurrence across donors. An earlier analysis of some 600 of the donors applied high-throughput TCR beta sequencing to assess whether each TCR beta V gene segment acted as functional or pseudogenic. Alongside the repertoire data, information on donor age, sex, ethnicity and CMV serostatus was compiled. In a later genetic analysis, genome-wide SNP genotypes for about 55% of the roughly 700 donors were used, and that subset was treated as a discovery cohort. All discovery cohort repertoires had been generated on a single sequencing platform. Class I and class II HLA loci were covered by the typing at four-digit resolution. The number of donors typed differed by locus, with 629-630 for A, B, C, DRB1 and DQB1, 522 for DQA1, under 610 for DPA1, and approximately 470 for DPB1. A handful of DR-DQ haplotypes were handled as single units for association and clustering because linkage in the cohort was strong. Among about 400 genotyped donors of the cohort, an average of approximately 240,000 unique TCR beta nucleotide sequences was sequenced per donor, of which 15% to 20% were non-productive.

Broad study findings and their caveats: According to a later analysis, parvovirus B19, influenza, CMV and Epstein-Barr virus appeared linked to several top co-occurrence clusters. HLA typing was unavailable for some donors at each locus, so association tests used only the typed subset. Cytomegalovirus status was reported to be diagnosed by the classifier with high specificity and sensitivity in both the original and validation cohorts. A further reported finding was that TCR beta sequences accurately predicted the HLA-A and HLA-B alleles for most subjects in the first cohort. This cohort had only TCR beta chains sequenced, and the lack of alpha or paired-chain data limited which features could be detected. The authors suggested that the approach could potentially be generalized to other disease states and immunological phenotypes. An association between a missense DCLRE1C variant and V-gene and J-gene trimming of TCR beta chains was found in a later genetic analysis and replicated in an independent cohort. In a later genetic analysis, fewer N-insertions in productive TCRs were reported among donors in an Asian-associated ancestry cluster than the roughly 700-donor mean. Compared with equally common non-associated chains, HLA-associated TCR beta chains in a later analysis were more clonally expanded and had lower generation probabilities. A total of 150 to 200 TCR beta chains were listed by the study as associated with cytomegalovirus. Linkage disequilibrium might explain the correlated functional status among segregating V segments, but an unknown experimental factor could not be excluded. Because counts were too low, roughly 16 rarely observed V segments, including chromosome 9 orphons, were left out of the earlier analysis of some 600 of the donors. A later analysis associated 17,000 or so TCR beta sequences with specific HLA alleles at a false discovery rate of 0.05. Because the 87-base-pair reads could not distinguish some IMGT-functional V segments, including TRBV6-2 and TRBV6-3, those segments were excluded. The presence/absence analyses assumed that sequencing depth was roughly uniform across donors, and that assumption may not be true. Strong co-occurrence of HLA alleles, especially DR and DQ, made assigning TCR associations to individual alleles difficult. While some public TCRs were present in many individuals, most TCR sequences turned up only very rarely across donors. In vitro tests confirmed that three of the cytomegalovirus-associated TCR beta chains recognize cytomegalovirus antigens. A cluster of highly shared sequence variants was judged likely to represent a technical artifact of the sequencing pipeline. Immune exposure information for the cohort was limited to CMV serostatus. In a later analysis, most CMV-associated TCR beta chains were found to appear HLA-restricted, with HLA associations seemingly driven largely by CMV exposure. A later analysis found that TCR association rates varied across HLA loci, with DRB1 alleles showing the most associated TCRs and HLA-C alleles the fewest. Broadly in line with IMGT annotations, most TCR beta V segments showed up in productive rearrangements about 87% or about 30% of the time in an earlier analysis of 587 of the donors.

The source material was PBMCs. The chain is made from TRBV27 and TRBJ2-5; TRBD1 lines up with 7 middle nucleotides. This TCR came from a human donor in good health. The CDR3 reads as follows: CASSFNRGTETQYF. The nucleotide sequence reads TGTGCCAGCAGTTTCAACAGGGGCACGGAGACCCAGTACTTC.